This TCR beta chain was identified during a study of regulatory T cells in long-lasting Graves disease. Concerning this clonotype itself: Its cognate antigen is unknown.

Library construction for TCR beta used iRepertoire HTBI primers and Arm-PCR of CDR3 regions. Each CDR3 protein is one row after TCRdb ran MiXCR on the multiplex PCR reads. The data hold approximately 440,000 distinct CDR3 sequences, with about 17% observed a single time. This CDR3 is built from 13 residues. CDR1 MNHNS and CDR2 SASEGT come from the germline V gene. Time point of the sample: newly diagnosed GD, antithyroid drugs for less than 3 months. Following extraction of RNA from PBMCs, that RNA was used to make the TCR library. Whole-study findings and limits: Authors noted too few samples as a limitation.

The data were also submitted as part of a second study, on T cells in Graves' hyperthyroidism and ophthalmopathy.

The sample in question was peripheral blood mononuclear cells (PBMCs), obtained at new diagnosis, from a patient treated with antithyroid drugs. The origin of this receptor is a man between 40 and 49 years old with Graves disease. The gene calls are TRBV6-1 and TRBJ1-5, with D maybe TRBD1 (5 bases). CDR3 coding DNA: TGTTCGGCGGGGCCCAATAGCAATCAGCCCCAGCATTTT. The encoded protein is CSAGPNSNQPQHF.